This T cell receptor (beta chain) came from a study of blood T cell repertoires in COVID-19. At the level of the study: The United States, Italy and Spain provided the acute and convalescent COVID-19 samples. Sample material is recorded as cDNA or gDNA derived from T cells, B-cell-depleted T cells, or PBMCs.

The protocol was immunoSEQ multiplex PCR, while the TCRdb copy is restricted to in-frame clones and leaves out a portion. The sample holds fewer than 14,000 clones; less than 90% are singletons and the top ten take roughly 13%. In this sample, this clone is large. The sequencing sample was made of peripheral blood. The clonotype was recovered from a human donor in a cohort sampled during active COVID-19.

In DNA, the CDR3 is TGCGCCAGCAGCTTGGAGCCGGGACTAGCGACGGCGGATGAGCAGTTCTTC. Amino acid sequence: CASSLEPGLATADEQFF. The V gene is TRBV5-1, the J gene TRBJ2-1; TRBD2 aligns across 10 bases. Germline CDR1 SGHRS, CDR2 YFSETQ. The junction had 11 bases not matched to a gene; V was cut back by 0 bases and J by 8 bases. This CDR3 contains 17 residues.